The clone carrying this TCR beta chain has a single count. What it binds is unknown. 13 Jbeta primers and 60 Vbeta primers were used for the PCR. Profiling relied on immunoSEQ multiplex PCR, and the TCRdb table lists in-frame clones only, not all of them. The sample carries roughly 130,000 clones, about 82% recorded once. This entry belongs to a study of cytomegalovirus exposure and HLA in healthy donors. The study, taken as a whole, reports: The classifier was said to identify cytomegalovirus status with high specificity and sensitivity. According to the study, 180 or so TCR beta chains were cytomegalovirus-associated. In a later analysis, DRB1 alleles had the most associated TCRs; HLA-C alleles the fewest.

The CDR3 runs 12 residues. Germline-derived CDR1 and CDR2 are MNHEY and SMNVEV (reference sequence). V was shortened by 8 bases and J by 0 bases, with 8 bases between the two germline ends. This sequence joins TRBV27 and TRBJ2-7; a possible D gene is TRBD1 (6 bases). What was sequenced was PBMCs. The receptor's source is a man aged 25-40 years in good health and CMV-seronegative. As DNA, the CDR3 is TGTGCCAGCGGACAGAGCTCCTACGAGCAGTACTTC. Translation: CASGQSSYEQYF.